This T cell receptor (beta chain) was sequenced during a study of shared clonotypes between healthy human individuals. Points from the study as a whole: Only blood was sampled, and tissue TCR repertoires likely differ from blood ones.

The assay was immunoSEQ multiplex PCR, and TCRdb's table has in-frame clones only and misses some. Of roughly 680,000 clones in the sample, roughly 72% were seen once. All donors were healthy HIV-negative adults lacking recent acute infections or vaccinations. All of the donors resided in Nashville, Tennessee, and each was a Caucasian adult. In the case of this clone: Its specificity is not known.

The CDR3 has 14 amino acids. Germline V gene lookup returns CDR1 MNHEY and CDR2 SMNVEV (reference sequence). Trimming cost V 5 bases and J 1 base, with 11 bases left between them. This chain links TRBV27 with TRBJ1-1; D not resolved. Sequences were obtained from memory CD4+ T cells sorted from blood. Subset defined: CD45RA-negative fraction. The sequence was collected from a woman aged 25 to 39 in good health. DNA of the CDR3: TGTGCCAGCAGTCCTCAGTCTAGGAACACTGAAGCTTTCTTT. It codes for CASSPQSRNTEAFF.